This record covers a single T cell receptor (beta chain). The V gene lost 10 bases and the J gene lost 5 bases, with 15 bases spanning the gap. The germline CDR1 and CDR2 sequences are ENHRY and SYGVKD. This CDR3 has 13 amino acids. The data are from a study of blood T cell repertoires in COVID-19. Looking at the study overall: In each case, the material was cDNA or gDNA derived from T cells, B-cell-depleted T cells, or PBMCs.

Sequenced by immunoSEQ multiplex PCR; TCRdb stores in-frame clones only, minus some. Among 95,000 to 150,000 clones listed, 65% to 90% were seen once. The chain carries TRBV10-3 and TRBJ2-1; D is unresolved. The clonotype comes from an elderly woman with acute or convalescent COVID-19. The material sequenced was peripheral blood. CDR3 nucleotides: TGTGCCACATCGTTCTATTTTGACAATGAGCAGTTCTTC. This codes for CATSFYFDNEQFF.